The 17 T cell receptor beta chains reported below all come from one sample, sequenced in a study of shared clonotypes between healthy human individuals. The table came from immunoSEQ multiplex PCR; TCRdb's copy has only in-frame clones and leaves some out. The sample shows some 2,000,000 clones, more than 90% of them seen only once. Sample: naive CD4+ T cells sorted from blood. Described subset: CD45RA+ positively selected. These receptors were obtained from a man between 18 and 35 years old in good health.

This sequence joins TRBV2 and TRBJ1-2; TRBD1 agrees at 7 bases. Germline CDR1 is SNHLY and CDR2 is FYNNEI. Trimming cost V 4 bases and J 8 bases; bases outside gene matches: 10. The CDR3 covers 14 residues. CDR3 coding DNA: TGTGCCAGCAGTGTTAGGACAGGCTTCCGAGGCTACACCTTC. It codes for CASSVRTGFRGYTF.

The chain recombines TRBV6-5 with TRBJ2-7, with a possible D match to TRBD1 (6 bases). The CDR3 covers 14 residues. In germline, CDR1 is MNHEY, CDR2 SVGAGI. The V and J ends lost 6 bases and 5 bases respectively, with 17 bases between them. CDR3 nucleotides: TGTGCCAGCAGACGAACAGGGATCCTCGACGAGCAGTACTTC. This gives the protein CASRRTGILDEQYF.

The chain recombines TRBV10-3 with TRBJ2-3; D possibly uses TRBD1 or TRBD2 (5 bases each). V was pared by 4 bases and J by 3 bases, with 17 bases between. Germline CDR1 and CDR2: ENHRY and SYGVKD. This CDR3 has 16 amino acids. CDR3 DNA sequence: TGTGCCATCAGTGGTCCCGGAGAGGGGCGGACAGATACGCAGTATTTT. It is translated as CAISGPGEGRTDTQYF.

The chain is built from TRBV15 and TRBJ2-1; TRBD1 aligns across 8 bases. J lost 5 bases, V lost 1 base, and 4 bases had no gene match. CDR3 length: 15 amino acids. Germline lookup yields CDR1 LNHNV and CDR2 YYDKDF (reference sequence). The DNA of the CDR3 is TGTGCCACCAGCAGAGGGGGGACAGGAGACAATGAGCAGTTCTTC. Protein product: CATSRGGTGDNEQFF.

The V call is TRBV19, the J call TRBJ1-6; 7 nucleotides line up with TRBD1. Unmatched junction bases numbered 9, after V lost 3 bases and J lost 10 bases. The germline gives CDR1 LNHDA, CDR2 SQIVND (reference sequence). The CDR3 loop spans 15 amino acids. CDR3 loop: CASSMGDSFSSPLHF. In DNA form, the CDR3 reads TGTGCCAGTAGTATGGGGGACAGCTTCTCCTCACCCCTCCACTTT.

The V gene is TRBV6-1, the J gene TRBJ1-6; no reliable D call. V was cut by 6 bases and J by 7 bases, with 13 bases left in between. CDR1 is MNHNS, CDR2 SASEGT, per germline. The CDR3 consists of 14 residues. The CDR3 DNA reads TGTGCCAGCAGGGAGGAGGCAGGAAATTCACCCCTCCACTTT. Encoded protein: CASREEAGNSPLHF.

The chain joins TRBV27 to TRBJ2-5, with 8 bases fitting TRBD1. Germline V gives CDR1 MNHEY, CDR2 SMNVEV (reference sequence). The CDR3 has 13 amino acids. After removal of 6 bases from V and 4 bases from J, the junction contained 4 bases not matched to a gene. In nucleotides, the CDR3 is TGTGCCAGCAGATGGGGGACAGGAGAGACCCAGTACTTC. This gives the protein CASRWGTGETQYF.

The chain carries TRBV4-3 and TRBJ2-3; D is ambiguous. Per the germline V gene, CDR1 is LGHNA and CDR2 is YSLEER. The CDR3 is made up of 17 amino acids. V dropped 0 bases and J dropped 1 base, with 14 bases sitting between them. The CDR3 bases are TGCGCCAGCAGCCAAGATATGAGGTTTTGGGGCACAGATACGCAGTATTTT. Its translation is CASSQDMRFWGTDTQYF.

V is TRBV7-8 and J is TRBJ2-1, with D perhaps matching TRBD1 (6 bases). Between the trimmed V and J ends, which lost 1 base and 0 bases, there was a span of 10 bases. Per the germline V gene, CDR1 is SGHVS and CDR2 is FQNEAQ. CDR3 length equals 16 residues. The CDR3 DNA follows: TGTGCCAGCAGCTTAGGGACAGAGCACTCCTACAATGAGCAGTTCTTC. Its translation: CASSLGTEHSYNEQFF.

This chain connects TRBV10-3 to TRBJ2-1; no definite D call. The CDR3 is 12 residues long. Looked up from germline, CDR1 is ENHRY and CDR2 is SYGVKD. V dropped 2 bases and J dropped 7 bases, with 6 bases sitting between them. The CDR3 here is CAISEPQNEQFF. CDR3 sequence (DNA): TGTGCCATCAGTGAGCCCCAGAATGAGCAGTTCTTC.

V gene TRBV2 combines with J gene TRBJ2-7; D possibly corresponds to TRBD2 (6 bases). CDR1 SNHLY and CDR2 FYNNEI come from the germline V gene. There are 12 residues in the CDR3. Trimming shortened V by 4 bases and J by 5 bases, and 9 bases separated the two germline ends. The CDR3 DNA follows: TGTGCCAGCAGTGTGCGGGGAGACGAGCAGTACTTC. This encodes CASSVRGDEQYF.

CDR3 sequence (DNA): TGTGCCAGCAGCAGAGCAGCCGGGGAAAAACTGTTTTTT. This codes for CASSRAAGEKLFF. The chain carries TRBV7-8 and TRBJ1-4; D remains unclear. The CDR3 is 13 residues long. The germline V gene has CDR1 SGHVS and CDR2 FQNEAQ. V was clipped by 5 bases and J by 8 bases, with 12 bases between them.

This chain uses TRBV27 with TRBJ2-7; D not resolved. Germline loops: CDR1 MNHEY, CDR2 SMNVEV (reference sequence). The V and J ends lost 3 bases and 3 bases respectively, with 9 bases between them. This CDR3 is built from 13 residues. This chain's CDR3 is CASSFYGNYEQYF. The CDR3 DNA reads as TGTGCCAGCAGTTTTTACGGAAACTACGAGCAGTACTTC.

V is TRBV9 and J is TRBJ2-3; D gene ambiguous. V gave up 4 bases and J gave up 0 bases, with 12 bases separating them. This CDR3 comprises 15 residues. Germline lookup yields CDR1 SGDLS and CDR2 YYNGEE. The DNA of the CDR3 is TGTGCCAGCAGCCTGGCAGCGTTTAGCACAGATACGCAGTATTTT. It is translated as CASSLAAFSTDTQYF.

This clone appeared a single time. At the DNA level, this CDR3 is encoded by other sequences in the same sample as well. The chain links TRBV7-9 to TRBJ1-1; D call uncertain. Trimming took 2 bases from V and 5 from J, leaving 6 bases between them. From germline, CDR1 is SEHNR and CDR2 FQNEAQ (reference sequence). The CDR3 is 12 residues long. This CDR3 reads CASSLLGTEAFF. The CDR3 DNA reads TGTGCCAGCAGCTTACTGGGGACTGAAGCTTTCTTT.

The V and J genes are TRBV2 and TRBJ2-5; maybe TRBD2 (5 bases). Germline V gene data show CDR1 as SNHLY and CDR2 as FYNNEI. CDR3 length equals 13 residues. Trimming pared 6 bases from V and 4 bases from J, leaving 12 bases between. CDR3 sequence: CASSPRRRETQYF. CDR3 nucleotides: TGTGCCAGCAGCCCTAGGAGGCGAGAGACCCAGTACTTC.

The chain combines TRBV4-1 with TRBJ2-1, with a tentative D call TRBD2 (5 bases). This CDR3 is 13 amino acids long. Germline loops: CDR1 MGHRA, CDR2 YSYEKL. Trimming removed 0 bases from V and 6 bases from J, with 6 bases in between. The CDR3 here is CASSQDAGNEQFF. CDR3 nucleotides: TGCGCCAGCAGCCAAGATGCGGGCAATGAGCAGTTCTTC.